This TCR beta chain is from a study of cytomegalovirus exposure and HLA in healthy donors. General observations from the study: 87-base-pair reads could not separate some V segments, including TRBV6-2 and TRBV6-3. Later analysis demonstrated an association between a missense DCLRE1C variant and TCR beta V- and J-gene trimming. By HLA locus, TCR association rates varied in a later analysis, with DRB1 showing the most and HLA-C the fewest.

In germline, CDR1 is LNHDA, CDR2 SQIVND (reference sequence). This CDR3 spans 13 amino acids. Germline trimming cut 4 bases from V and 6 bases from J; bases unmatched to any gene: 5. Primers: 60 Vbeta forward and 13 Jbeta reverse. Assay used: immunoSEQ multiplex PCR; TCRdb lists only in-frame clones, some missing. Here the sample spans 200,000 to 300,000 clones, 70% to 90% being singletons. Comment on this clone: Its antigen is not identified.

The source material was PBMCs. This sequence joins TRBV19 and TRBJ1-2; 7 nucleotides agree with TRBD1. The TCR was taken from a woman aged 40-49 years in good health and CMV-seropositive. CDR3 protein: CASSNDRADGYTF. For the CDR3, the DNA is TGTGCCAGTAGTAACGACAGGGCCGATGGCTACACCTTC.